Shown below are 8 T cell receptor beta chains from a single sample sequenced in a study of radiation and T cells in renal cell carcinoma (dated by TCRdb to the early 2020s). The time point tag for this specimen amounts to: blood 4 weeks post-SBRT, at nephrectomy. The sample's treatment or condition label, decoded: 15 Gy SBRT to primary tumor, nephrectomy 4 weeks later. The library was produced with the immunoSEQ multiplex PCR assay. What TCRdb holds here is the immuneACCESS table cut down to in-frame rearrangements. Part of the clones is not present; checked against another copy, under half of the missing clones reflect an unresolved V gene, and the others are unexplained. This sample has 50,000 to 70,000 clones in its table, and around three quarters of those were observed once. Approximately 6.8% of the sample rests with the top ten. This sample comprised blood, obtained from a patient whose treatment included radiotherapy and nephrectomy. Receptors originate from a man in his 60s with renal cell carcinoma.

The V gene is TRBV14, the J gene TRBJ1-2; D possibly corresponds to TRBD1 (6 bases). This CDR3 is 13 amino acids long. Trimming took off 5 bases at V and 4 bases at J, with 11 bases between the two ends. The germline CDR1 and CDR2 sequences are SGHDN and FVKESK. Here the CDR3 reads CASSATGTYGYTF. In DNA, the CDR3 is TGTGCCAGCAGCGCTACAGGGACCTATGGCTACACCTTC.

This CDR3 is CAISGAGTGGIVYGYTF. CDR3 DNA sequence: TGTGCCATCAGTGGTGCCGGGACAGGGGGCATCGTCTATGGCTACACCTTC. The chain recombines TRBV10-3 with TRBJ1-2, with 12 bases aligning to TRBD1. CDR1 is ENHRY, CDR2 SYGVKD, per germline. This CDR3 comprises 17 residues. Germline trimming cut 4 bases from V and 4 bases from J; bases unmatched to any gene: 10.

The gene calls are TRBV19 and TRBJ2-1; 8 positions match TRBD2. From germline, CDR1 is LNHDA and CDR2 SQIVND (reference sequence). The CDR3 contains 15 residues. The V gene end was trimmed by 4 bases and the J gene end by 6 bases; junction bases not matched to a gene: 8. The CDR3 spells CASSTGTSNFNEQFF. The CDR3 DNA sequence: TGTGCCAGTAGTACCGGGACTAGTAATTTCAATGAGCAGTTCTTC.

Only one count was recorded for this clone. This rearrangement joins TRBV19 to TRBJ1-3; D ambiguous. CDR3 length equals 13 residues. V dropped 4 bases and J dropped 4 bases, with 8 bases sitting between them. Germline lookup yields CDR1 LNHDA and CDR2 SQIVND (reference sequence). The CDR3 loop is CASSNPAGNTIYF. As DNA, the CDR3 is TGTGCCAGTAGTAATCCGGCCGGAAACACCATATATTTT.

The V and J genes are TRBV18 and TRBJ1-4, with D possibly being TRBD1 (5 bases). Deletions cut 6 bases from V and 0 bases from J, with 14 bases between. Germline V gives CDR1 KGHSH, CDR2 LQKENI. The CDR3 loop spans 16 amino acids. The CDR3 is CASSRENIPTNEKLFF. In nucleotides, the CDR3 is TGTGCCAGCTCCAGGGAAAACATCCCAACTAATGAAAAACTGTTTTTT.

The CDR3 region has the DNA TGTGCCAGCAGCGTAGATACAGGGGGGCGAGATACGCAGTATTTT. It is translated as CASSVDTGGRDTQYF. The rearrangement links TRBV9 to TRBJ2-3; 8 bases agree with TRBD1. Looked up from germline, CDR1 is SGDLS and CDR2 is YYNGEE. The ends lost 0 bases at V and 5 bases at J; junction bases unmatched: 5. CDR3 length: 15 residues.

V usage is TRBV27 and J usage is TRBJ2-6; D may be TRBD1 (7 bases). Germline loops: CDR1 MNHEY, CDR2 SMNVEV (reference sequence). This CDR3 comprises 18 residues. Deletions cut 7 bases from V and 1 base from J, with 20 bases between. CDR3 DNA: TGTGCCAGCAAGGTAGGAGGGGGCGCTTATTCTGGGGCCAACGTCCTGACTTTC. It specifies CASKVGGGAYSGANVLTF.

This sequence joins TRBV27 and TRBJ1-1; D remains ambiguous. Germline loops: CDR1 MNHEY, CDR2 SMNVEV (reference sequence). CDR3 size: 14 residues. The V and J ends lost 5 bases and 1 base respectively, with 11 bases between them. The CDR3: CASSVWVGNTEAFF. The CDR3, as DNA: TGTGCCAGCAGTGTGTGGGTGGGGAACACTGAAGCTTTCTTT.